This T cell receptor (beta chain) was documented in a study of blood T cells in healthy people across ages. This clonotype was detected ten times or more. Using a J-beta primer mix together with a sample-barcoded 5' primer, a second PCR was run for about 6 to 12 cycles. TCRdb re-called the 5' RACE reads through MiXCR, storing one row per CDR3 protein. The sample has about 930,000 distinct CDR3 sequences; roughly 29% are singletons. The V end was cut by 2 bases, the J end by 1 base, with 14 bases between. CDR1 MNHEY and CDR2 SVGEGT come from the germline V gene. CDR3 length: 16 residues. Investigators took about 9.4 milliliters of peripheral blood from every donor. This sample also appeared in a second study, on T cells of mothers and their children. As that study records: Material was donated by three healthy Caucasian mothers and their six children. Unrelated mother-child pairs always had slightly, but never significantly, lower normalized overlap than related pairs.

The sequence was obtained from a woman aged 40-49 years in good health. Sequencing input: blood. The chain uses TRBV6-2 or TRBV6-3 and TRBJ1-1; no clear D. CDR3 residues: CASSYGSRRKNTEAFF. The CDR3 region has the DNA TGTGCCAGCAGTTACGGGTCGCGACGCAAGAACACTGAAGCTTTCTTT.